This entry is about one TCR beta chain. These data originate in a study of control samples from healthy donors and cancer patients. Deletions cut 3 bases from V and 3 bases from J, with 14 bases between. This CDR3 is built from 15 residues. The germline CDR1 and CDR2 sequences are MGHRA and YSYEKL. This table comes from immunoSEQ multiplex PCR, and its TCRdb copy is limited to in-frame clones, with some not included. The sample's table shows fewer than 250,000 clones. The sequencing sample was made of blood. The receptor was derived from a woman in her twenties or thirties in good health. The rearrangement links TRBV4-1 to TRBJ2-5; TRBD1 might be the D (6 bases). The CDR3 here is CASSHFVTGKETQYF. CDR3 nucleotides: TGCGCCAGCAGCCACTTCGTTACAGGGAAAGAGACCCAGTACTTC.